The 8 T cell receptor beta chains listed next were all sequenced from one sample in a study of cytomegalovirus exposure and HLA in healthy donors. 60 Vbeta and 13 Jbeta primers were used in PCR. Only in-frame clones appear in the TCRdb table, and some are missing; sequencing was by immunoSEQ multiplex PCR. This sample carries roughly 150,000 clones, roughly 85% of them seen once, and the ten largest clones take 1%. The specimen was PBMCs. The receptors come from a boy between 2 and 10 years old in good health and CMV-seronegative.

This clone was found once. V and J are TRBV19 and TRBJ2-3; possibly TRBD2 for D (6 bases). The V end was cut by 1 base, the J end by 1 base, with 9 bases between. CDR3 length equals 15 residues. The germline V gene encodes CDR1 LNHDA and CDR2 SQIVND (reference sequence). DNA of the CDR3: TGTGCCAGTAGTATAGGGGCGGGACGCACAGATACGCAGTATTTT. Its translation is CASSIGAGRTDTQYF.

The rearrangement joins TRBV7-8 to TRBJ1-1, with TRBD1 matching over 7 bases. The CDR3 extends over 14 amino acids. Germline CDR1 is SGHVS and CDR2 is FQNEAQ. V dropped 1 base and J dropped 5; count of bases not matched to a gene: 4. The CDR3 nucleotides read TGTGCCAGCAGCTTAGTATCAGGGGGTACTGAAGCTTTCTTT. Translated: CASSLVSGGTEAFF. The full variable domain, its missing parts supplied by reference TRBV7-8 and TRBJ1-1, is GAGVSQSPRYKVAKRGQDVALRCDPISGHVSLFWYQQALGQGPEFLTYFQNEAQLDKSGLPSDRFFAERPEGSVSTLKIQRTQQEDSAVYLCASSLVSGGTEAFFGQGTRLTVV.

The chain combines TRBV30 with TRBJ1-6; 9 bases are shared with TRBD1. Germline V CDR1 and CDR2: GTSNPN, SVGIG (reference sequence). The CDR3 runs to 15 residues. V lost 2 bases to trimming and J lost 9 bases; unmatched junction nucleotides: 8. The CDR3 region has the DNA TGTGCCTGGAGTAAAAGGGACAGGGACCGTTCACCCCTCCACTTT. It codes for CAWSKRDRDRSPLHF.

The CDR3 sequence: CASSVAGSGNPGELFF. The CDR3 DNA follows: TGTGCCAGCAGCGTAGCCGGTAGCGGCAATCCCGGGGAGCTGTTTTTT. V and J are TRBV9 and TRBJ2-2, with D possibly matching TRBD2 (6 bases). The CDR3 extends over 16 amino acids. Germline V gene lookup returns CDR1 SGDLS and CDR2 YYNGEE. V was shortened by 0 bases and J by 6 bases, with 15 bases between the two germline ends.

The gene calls are TRBV28 and TRBJ1-2; D unresolved. CDR1 is MDHEN and CDR2 is SYDVKM in the germline V gene. The CDR3 is made up of 14 amino acids. V lost 6 bases, J lost 6 bases, and 17 bases lay in between. CDR3 DNA: TGTGCCAGCAGCAAGCGGGAACAGTGGGATGGCTACACCTTC. Translation: CASSKREQWDGYTF.

The chain couples TRBV28 to TRBJ1-2; D is perhaps TRBD1 (6 bases). V lost 2 bases, J lost 6 bases, and 16 bases lay in between. The CDR3 consists of 15 residues. Germline V CDR1 and CDR2: MDHEN, SYDVKM. The CDR3 loop is CASSLNRVGSDGYTF. CDR3 DNA: TGTGCCAGCAGTTTAAACAGGGTAGGGTCAGATGGCTACACCTTC.

Here the CDR3 reads CASSLRYRGYDNEQFF. The CDR3, as DNA: TGTGCCAGCAGTTTAAGGTACAGGGGATATGACAATGAGCAGTTCTTC. The V call is TRBV27, the J call TRBJ2-1; 7 positions agree with TRBD1. J was trimmed by 5 bases and V by 2 bases; bases with no gene match: 9. The CDR3 extends over 16 amino acids. Germline CDR1 and CDR2: MNHEY and SMNVEV (reference sequence).

The chain couples TRBV13 to TRBJ2-5; 8 bases are a match to TRBD2. V shed 5 bases, J shed 1 base, and the junction held 12 bases outside the gene matches. The V gene's germline CDR1 is PRHDT and CDR2 FYEKMQ (reference sequence). The CDR3 is made up of 17 amino acids. The CDR3 sequence: CASSKNPRTSLQETQYF. DNA for the CDR3: TGTGCCAGCAGCAAAAACCCCAGGACTAGCCTCCAAGAGACCCAGTACTTC.